A single sample is the source of the 20 T cell receptor beta chains below, sequenced in a study of cytomegalovirus exposure and HLA in healthy donors. A multiplex PCR was run with 60 Vbeta primers and 13 Jbeta primers. Sequencing used immunoSEQ multiplex PCR; TCRdb keeps in-frame clones, though not all of them. In the table there are about 120,000 clones, approximately 80% of which are singletons. What was sequenced was PBMCs. All receptors come from a man aged 45-65 years in good health and CMV-seropositive.

This chain uses TRBV5-6 with TRBJ2-2, with D possibly TRBD2 on 6 matching bases. With 2 bases removed from V and 3 bases from J, the gap between germline ends came to 11 bases. CDR1 and CDR2 (germline): SGHDT, YYEEEE. The CDR3 is made up of 15 amino acids. The DNA for the CDR3 is TGTGCCAGCAGCTTTTGGGGGGTAGACACCGGGGAGCTGTTTTTT. Amino acids: CASSFWGVDTGELFF.

A word on this clone: At one boundary the junction diverges from the germline segment, which might be a read error. Within the sample, other DNA sequences also encode this same CDR3. The CDR3: CASSDSWAGQTNEKLFF. CDR3 DNA sequence: TGTGCCAGCAGCGACTCGTGGGCAGGGCAAACTAATGAAAAACTGTTTTTT. This chain connects TRBV6-4 to TRBJ1-4, with a weak D call TRBD1 (5 bases). Germline lookup yields CDR1 MRHNA and CDR2 SNTAGT. CDR3 length: 17 amino acids.

The gene calls are TRBV30 and TRBJ2-5; TRBD2 might be the D (6 bases). Germline loops: CDR1 GTSNPN, CDR2 SVGIG (reference sequence). V dropped 7 bases and J dropped 1 base, with 13 bases sitting between them. There are 13 residues in the CDR3. CDR3 DNA: TGTGCCTTCCTCGGACTATCCCAAGAGACCCAGTACTTC. It encodes CAFLGLSQETQYF.

V and J are TRBV5-1 and TRBJ1-3; D ambiguous. CDR3 size: 14 residues. Looked up from germline, CDR1 is SGHRS and CDR2 is YFSETQ. The V end lost 4 bases, the J end lost 7 bases, and 15 bases lay between the germline ends. CDR3 residues: CASSNGLLGNTIYF. The CDR3 DNA is TGCGCCAGCAGCAACGGACTTCTAGGGAACACCATATATTTT.

The gene calls are TRBV10-3 and TRBJ1-4, with D possibly TRBD1 on 5 matching bases. The CDR3 extends over 15 amino acids. V was shortened by 3 bases and J by 5 bases, with 13 bases between the two germline ends. Germline loops: CDR1 ENHRY, CDR2 SYGVKD. CDR3 in amino acids: CAISDSQGGNEKLFF. The CDR3 DNA reads TGTGCCATCAGTGACTCCCAGGGAGGAAATGAAAAACTGTTTTTT.

There are a few counts of this clone. The rearrangement uses TRBV30 and TRBJ1-1, with unresolved D. Germline V gives CDR1 GTSNPN, CDR2 SVGIG (reference sequence). The CDR3 has 15 amino acids. The V gene lost 4 bases and the J gene lost 1 base, with 16 bases spanning the gap. The CDR3 DNA reads as TGTGCCTGGAACGTCCATGGACTCGAGAACACTGAAGCTTTCTTT. As protein: CAWNVHGLENTEAFF.

This clone was observed once. The chain joins TRBV6-6 to TRBJ1-5; possibly TRBD1 for D (5 bases). V lost 6 bases to trimming and J lost 7 bases, with 13 bases between them. This CDR3 is built from 13 residues. Germline CDR1 and CDR2: MNHNY and SVGAGI (reference sequence). CDR3 nucleotide sequence: TGTGCCAGCAGCAGAGACAGAAGCCAGCCCCAGCATTTT. Protein: CASSRDRSQPQHF.

The CDR3 bases are TGTGCCAGCAGCTTAGGGAGGTACGAGCAGTACTTC. Translated: CASSLGRYEQYF. V is TRBV7-7 and J is TRBJ2-7; a weak D match, TRBD2 (5 bases). V was cut by 1 base and J by 4 bases, with 5 bases left in between. Looked up from germline, CDR1 is SSHAT and CDR2 is FNYEAQ (reference sequence). This CDR3 is built from 12 residues.

This chain uses TRBV5-1 with TRBJ2-5; 9 nucleotides align to TRBD2. Trimming took 0 bases from V and 2 from J; bases not matched to a gene: 5. The CDR3 sequence is 16 residues long. In germline, CDR1 is SGHRS, CDR2 YFSETQ. The CDR3 DNA follows: TGCGCCAGCAGCTTGGGACGCGGGGGGGGGCAAGAGACCCAGTACTTC. Translating it yields CASSLGRGGGQETQYF.

The CDR3 protein is CAISESRTSGYNEQFF. The DNA for the CDR3 is TGTGCCATCAGTGAGTCTAGGACTAGCGGGTACAATGAGCAGTTCTTC. The V call is TRBV10-3, the J call TRBJ2-1; 11 nucleotides line up with TRBD2. The germline V gene has CDR1 ENHRY and CDR2 SYGVKD. This CDR3 is built from 16 residues. The V gene end was trimmed by 0 bases and the J gene end by 4 bases; junction bases not matched to a gene: 2.

This clone was seen just once. This chain joins TRBV4-1 and TRBJ1-2, with 7 bases matching TRBD1. Germline CDR1 and CDR2: MGHRA and YSYEKL. This CDR3 region has 15 residues. V lost 0 bases to trimming and J lost 5 bases; unmatched junction nucleotides: 6. The CDR3 sequence is CASSQDRAGGYGYTF. In DNA form, the CDR3 reads TGCGCCAGCAGCCAAGATCGGGCAGGGGGGTATGGCTACACCTTC.

V usage is TRBV10-3 and J usage is TRBJ1-2; D is unresolved. The germline gives CDR1 ENHRY, CDR2 SYGVKD. The CDR3 loop spans 12 amino acids. The ends were cut back, 4 bases at V and 3 bases at J, with 6 bases in the middle. The CDR3: CAISVGDYGYTF. CDR3 coding DNA: TGTGCCATCAGTGTAGGAGACTATGGCTACACCTTC.

The rearrangement links TRBV5-1 to TRBJ2-5, with D tentatively TRBD1 (6 bases). The CDR3 is 15 residues long. Trimming cost V 0 bases and J 1 base, with 10 bases left between them. Per germline, CDR1 SGHRS and CDR2 YFSETQ. The CDR3 loop is CASSLGVDSQETQYF. The CDR3 DNA reads TGCGCCAGCAGCTTGGGGGTGGACAGCCAAGAGACCCAGTACTTC.

The CDR3 here is CASSPTDRASYEQYF. The DNA for the CDR3 is TGTGCCAGCTCACCCACTGACAGGGCCTCCTACGAGCAGTACTTC. This sequence joins TRBV18 and TRBJ2-7, with TRBD1 matching 7 bases. The V gene's germline CDR1 is KGHSH and CDR2 LQKENI. V was pared by 3 bases and J by 0 bases, with 5 bases of the junction left unmatched. The CDR3 is 15 residues long.

V and J are TRBV4-3 and TRBJ1-5, with no clear D. The CDR3 runs 15 residues. Trimming shortened V by 0 bases and J by 5 bases, and 11 bases separated the two germline ends. Per germline, CDR1 LGHNA and CDR2 YSLEER. The CDR3 DNA sequence: TGCGCCAGCAGCCAAGATTGGCAGGAACATCAGCCCCAGCATTTT. Encoded protein: CASSQDWQEHQPQHF.

The DNA of the CDR3 is TGTGCCAGCAGTTACTCGAGGGCATCCCACACCATATATTTT. It is translated as CASSYSRASHTIYF. V and J are TRBV6-5 and TRBJ1-3; unclear D gene. The length of the CDR3 is 14 residues. Germline CDR1 and CDR2: MNHEY and SVGAGI. V was cut by 0 bases and J by 8 bases, with 11 bases left in between.

This chain connects TRBV25-1 to TRBJ1-6; D not certain. The CDR3 spans 15 residues. The germline V gene has CDR1 MGHDK and CDR2 SYGVNS. V was pared by 3 bases and J by 5 bases, with 11 bases between. CDR3 sequence reads: CASSETPTDNSPLHF. CDR3 DNA sequence: TGTGCCAGCAGTGAGACACCAACTGATAATTCACCCCTCCACTTT.

This clone is a singleton in its sample. The gene calls are TRBV11-3 and TRBJ2-1, with TRBD2 identical over 9 bases. The CDR3 is 15 residues long. With V trimmed by 5 bases and J by 1 base, 3 bases remained unmatched. Germline CDR1 and CDR2: SGHNT and YENEEA. This CDR3 is CASSQTSGSYNEQFF. The CDR3 nucleotides read TGTGCCAGCAGCCAGACTAGCGGTTCCTACAATGAGCAGTTCTTC.

The chain recombines TRBV6-6 with TRBJ2-7, with a weak D call TRBD2 (6 bases). The CDR3 has 13 residues. Germline V gene sequence: CDR1 MNHNY, CDR2 SVGAGI (reference sequence). V gave up 11 bases and J gave up 2 bases, with 16 bases separating them. The CDR3 sequence is CAVVGLAPYEQYF. Here the CDR3 DNA reads TGTGCCGTGGTGGGGCTAGCGCCCTACGAGCAGTACTTC.

J is TRBJ1-1 and V is TRBV5-4; D is possibly TRBD1 (6 bases). The V end lost 3 bases, the J end lost 6 bases, and 12 bases lay between the germline ends. The CDR3 extends over 13 amino acids. Germline values: CDR1 SGHNT, CDR2 YYREEE (reference sequence). The CDR3 sequence is CASSSDSRPEAFF. The CDR3 region has the DNA TGTGCCAGCAGCTCGGACAGCCGGCCTGAAGCTTTCTTT.